Listed below are T cell receptor beta chains from one sample, sequenced in a study of cytomegalovirus exposure and HLA in healthy donors. Clones were read by immunoSEQ multiplex PCR, and TCRdb kept only the in-frame ones, dropping some. Counted here are more than 85,000 clones, 15% occurring once; the ten biggest clones make up 0.83%. The sequenced sample was PBMCs. All receptors come from a female donor in good health and CMV-seronegative. Each CDR3 is given without its conserved first and last residue. A D gene is named only where the DNA matches it firmly. Not all rows give a size; the values are once, few, many and, for expanded clones, a class.

>NA|TRBJ2-1|NA|TRBV9
ASSVDSSSYNEQF
>few|TRBJ1-2|TRBD1|TRBV9
ASSVGVTGDYGYT
>once|TRBJ2-3|TRBD2|TRBV19
ASSTEPGLASTDTQY
>few|TRBJ1-5|TRBD1|TRBV27
ASSLIAPGQGSNQPQH
>few|TRBJ1-1|NA|TRBV6-5
ASSYLTGKSEAF
>few|TRBJ2-5|TRBD2|TRBV9
ASSVNGGETQY
>NA|TRBJ1-3|TRBD1|TRBV6-5
ASRTTQGGNTIY
>NA|TRBJ2-2|TRBD1|TRBV30
AWSVLAPQGAGELF
>NA|TRBJ1-1|NA|TRBV2
ASSEQGSTEAF
>NA|TRBJ1-6|NA|TRBV19
ASSDSGDSPLH
>NA|TRBJ2-7|TRBD1|TRBV29-1
SAGAGTGSYEQY
>NA|TRBJ1-3|NA|TRBV7-9
ASSSRVSSGNTIY
>NA|TRBJ1-2|NA|TRBV4-3
ASSQDPWGAGGDNYGYT
>few|TRBJ1-1|NA|TRBV18
ASSPRTATEAF
>NA|TRBJ2-1|TRBD2|TRBV5-6
ASSLVAGEANEQF
>few|TRBJ1-2|NA|TRBV29-1
SVGGTPARYGYT
>NA|TRBJ2-7|TRBD2|TRBV27
ASRPAGLDEQY
>few|TRBJ2-2|NA|TRBV27
ASSPGGTTNTGELF
>NA|TRBJ1-5|NA|TRBV28
ASRSGGSNQPQH
>NA|TRBJ1-1|TRBD1|TRBV9
ASSVVTGDTEAF
>few|TRBJ1-1|TRBD1|TRBV12-5
ASGGPGTGVLNTEAF
>few|TRBJ1-2|TRBD1|TRBV4-1
ASSQDKGQPHRYT